This T cell receptor (beta chain) was documented in a study of blood T cell repertoires in COVID-19. Per the study methods: Amplifying reference gene primers gave estimates of nucleated cell counts. Clones were sequenced by immunoSEQ multiplex PCR, and TCRdb holds only the in-frame ones, with some missing. V, J and clone size derive from that table, while D and trimming were established from the DNA sequence. Among under 300,000 clones, 70% to 90% were seen once, and the ten largest hold 8% to 13%. The TCR comes from a woman aged 70-85 years with acute or convalescent COVID-19. The source material was peripheral blood.

The CDR3 protein is CASSPQGVGRYGYTF. The DNA for the CDR3 is TGTGCCAGCAGCCCACAGGGGGTGGGAAGGTATGGCTACACCTTC. The V gene is TRBV3-1 (or the pseudogene TRBV3-2), the J gene TRBJ1-2, with 8 bases matching TRBD1. With V trimmed by 4 bases and J by 5 bases, 9 bases remained unmatched. CDR1 and CDR2 from the germline V gene are LGHDT and YNNKEL (reference sequence). The CDR3 consists of 15 residues.